The 32 T cell receptor beta chains reported below all come from one sample, sequenced in a study of T-cell memory formation after mild COVID-19. Each CDR3 protein is one row after TCRdb ran MiXCR on the 5' RACE reads. This table has 10,000 to 15,000 distinct CDR3 sequences, approximately 15% appearing once. The sample comprised PBMCs or a T cell subset sorted from them (not recorded which). The receptors stem from a man younger than 35 who had mild COVID-19 (a few samples of this study predate the infection). Cell type and time point are not known.

This chain connects TRBV12-3 or TRBV12-4 to TRBJ1-1; D is possibly TRBD1 (5 bases). This CDR3 is built from 11 residues. Deletions cut 3 bases from V and 10 bases from J, with 9 bases between. The CDR3 DNA sequence: TGTGCCAGCAGTTTCGGGGGGGGAGCTTTCTTT. It yields the protein CASSFGGGAFF.

There are many counts of this clonotype. The chain combines TRBV5-6 with TRBJ2-5, with 7 bases matching TRBD1. This CDR3 region has 13 residues. The V gene's germline CDR1 is SGHDT and CDR2 YYEEEE. J gave up 1 base and V 7 bases, and 4 bases lay outside the gene matches. This CDR3 is CASGGQLQETQYF. CDR3 bases: TGTGCCAGCGGGGGACAGCTCCAAGAGACCCAGTACTTC. Looking up the rest from reference TRBV5-6 and TRBJ2-5 gives the full variable domain: DAGVTQSPTHLIKTRGQQVTLRCSPKSGHDTVSWYQQALGQGPQFIFQYYEEEERQRGNFPDRFSGHQFPNYSSELNVNALLLGDSALYLCASGGQLQETQYFGPGTRLLVL.

This clonotype was counted between two and nine times. This chain links TRBV12-3 or TRBV12-4 with TRBJ2-2; D is tentatively TRBD1 or TRBD2 (6 bases each). The V end was cut by 0 bases, the J end by 2 bases, with 22 bases between. There are 20 residues in the CDR3. The CDR3 loop is CASSLARIRSSGANTGELFF. As DNA, the CDR3 is TGTGCCAGCAGTTTAGCGCGTATCCGGTCCTCGGGGGCCAACACCGGGGAGCTGTTTTTT.

This clonotype was found many times. The V call is TRBV4-2, the J call TRBJ2-3; 11 nucleotides match TRBD2. The trim removed 3 bases at V and 5 bases at J, leaving 7 bases unmatched. Germline-derived CDR1 and CDR2 are LGHNA and YNFKEQ. CDR3 length equals 16 residues. The CDR3 nucleotides read TGTGCCAGCAGCCACCTTAGCGGGGGGGCCATAGATACGCAGTATTTT. The encoded protein is CASSHLSGGAIDTQYF.

The table lists this clonotype with a few counts. This rearrangement joins TRBV12-5 to TRBJ2-7, with TRBD1 matching over 7 bases. V shed 5 bases and J 7 bases; nucleotides not matched to a gene: 8. The CDR3 spans 13 residues. CDR1 and CDR2 from the germline V gene are LGHNT and FRNRAP. The CDR3 sequence is CASGDTQGREQYF. The DNA of the CDR3 is TGTGCTAGTGGTGATACACAGGGGAGAGAGCAGTACTTC.

In nucleotides, the CDR3 is TGTGCCAGCAGTGAAGGACTAGCGGTCGTCGATGAGCAGTTCTTC. Protein: CASSEGLAVVDEQFF. This chain uses TRBV6-2 or TRBV6-3 with TRBJ2-1; 10 bases match TRBD2. The length of the CDR3 is 15 residues. V lost 5 bases and J lost 8; bases outside the gene matches: 9. Per the germline V gene, CDR1 is MNHEY and CDR2 is SVGEGT.

This clonotype has ten or more counts. The V call is TRBV5-1, the J call TRBJ1-1, with D hard to call. V lost 0 bases and J 5 bases, leaving 2 bases between the germline ends. The germline CDR1 and CDR2 sequences are SGHRS and YFSETQ. The CDR3 consists of 11 residues. DNA of the CDR3: TGCGCCAGCAGCTTGGGTACTGAAGCTTTCTTT. Amino acids: CASSLGTEAFF.

At least ten counts were recorded for this clonotype. The chain recombines TRBV11-2 with TRBJ1-5; the D is unclear. The CDR3 is 14 amino acids. Trimming stripped 0 bases from V and 4 bases from J, with 7 bases between. The germline V gene has CDR1 SGHAT and CDR2 FQNNGV. The DNA of the CDR3 is TGTGCCAGCAGCTTAGATGGCGGGAATCAGCCCCAGCATTTT. Protein product: CASSLDGGNQPQHF.

In this sample, this clonotype turned up many times. This sequence joins TRBV7-3 and TRBJ1-3; D remains unclear. Germline values: CDR1 SGHTA, CDR2 FQGTGA. V was cut by 5 bases and J by 0 bases, with 11 bases left in between. This CDR3 comprises 15 residues. CDR3 loop: CASSPGPTSGNTIYF. The CDR3 nucleotides read TGTGCCAGCAGCCCTGGACCGACCTCTGGAAACACCATATATTTT.

This clonotype was seen repeatedly, ten times or more. The chain has TRBV12-3 or TRBV12-4 and TRBJ1-1; 11 bases fit TRBD1. The V gene end was trimmed by 3 bases and the J gene end by 3 bases; junction bases not matched to a gene: 6. The CDR3 runs 16 residues. CDR3: CASSFLPGQGDTEAFF. The CDR3 DNA sequence: TGTGCCAGCAGTTTCTTACCGGGACAGGGGGACACTGAAGCTTTCTTT.

The chain joins TRBV7-6 to TRBJ2-7; 7 bases align to TRBD1. Germline-derived CDR1 and CDR2 are SGHVS and FNYEAQ. Trimming removed 1 base from V and 4 bases from J; junction bases left unmatched: 7. The CDR3 spans 15 residues. DNA for the CDR3: TGTGCCAGCAGCTTAGAGCAGGGGGTGAGGTACGAGCAGTACTTC. Encoded protein: CASSLEQGVRYEQYF.

Many counts were recorded for this clonotype. The chain links TRBV19 to TRBJ2-3, with D uncertain. The germline gives CDR1 LNHDA, CDR2 SQIVND (reference sequence). The CDR3 extends over 14 amino acids. The V gene lost 5 bases and the J gene lost 1 base, with 10 bases spanning the gap. In nucleotides, the CDR3 is TGTGCCAGTAGTCCCAGGCAGCGCACAGATACGCAGTATTTT. Encoded protein: CASSPRQRTDTQYF.

There are many counts of this clonotype. This chain connects TRBV19 to TRBJ2-2; weak D call: TRBD2 (6 bases). Looked up from germline, CDR1 is LNHDA and CDR2 is SQIVND (reference sequence). The CDR3 covers 15 residues. The ends were cut back, 6 bases at V and 4 bases at J, with 15 bases in the middle. CDR3 in amino acids: CASSRYRDSTGELFF. DNA of the CDR3: TGTGCCAGTAGCAGATACCGGGACTCCACCGGGGAGCTGTTTTTT.

The rearrangement joins TRBV5-1 to TRBJ2-1; a weak D match, TRBD2 (6 bases). V was pared by 9 bases and J by 2 bases, with 15 bases between. This CDR3 is 14 amino acids long. The germline CDR1 and CDR2 sequences are SGHRS and YFSETQ. The chain's CDR3 is CATSGGRTYNEQFF. The DNA for the CDR3 is TGCGCCACATCGGGTGGGAGGACCTACAATGAGCAGTTCTTC.

The V and J genes are TRBV24-1 and TRBJ2-1; unclear D gene. CDR1 and CDR2 (germline): KGHDR, SFDVKD. The CDR3 extends over 12 amino acids. V was clipped by 3 bases and J by 8 bases, with 7 bases between them. The CDR3 coding sequence is TGTGCCACCAGTGATCTTAGGTATGAGCAGTTCTTC. Translating it yields CATSDLRYEQFF.

This clonotype was counted a few times. J is TRBJ1-1 and V is TRBV18; TRBD1 matches 10 bases. Germline V CDR1 and CDR2: KGHSH, LQKENI. The ends lost 4 bases at V and 4 bases at J; junction bases unmatched: 9. The CDR3 has 16 amino acids. CDR3 DNA: TGTGCCAGCTCACTGTCCGGGACAGGGGTCTCCACTGAAGCTTTCTTT. Translated, it gives CASSLSGTGVSTEAFF.

This clonotype was picked up many times. V usage is TRBV18 and J usage is TRBJ2-2, with D unclear. Germline V lookup: CDR1 KGHSH, CDR2 LQKENI. The germline V and J ends were trimmed by 2 bases and 5 bases, with 15 bases remaining between them. The CDR3 is 16 amino acids. CDR3 loop: CASSPGGVVRTGELFF. As DNA, the CDR3 is TGTGCCAGCTCACCAGGCGGAGTGGTTCGTACCGGGGAGCTGTTTTTT.

This clonotype was counted ten times or more. The chain combines TRBV7-9 with TRBJ2-7, with 9 bases matching TRBD1. The junction had 9 bases not matched to a gene; V was cut back by 6 bases and J by 3 bases. The CDR3 totals 15 residues. CDR1 is SEHNR, CDR2 FQNEAQ, per germline (reference sequence). The CDR3 region is CASSLPGTGNYEQYF. DNA for the CDR3: TGTGCCAGCAGTCTACCCGGGACAGGGAACTACGAGCAGTACTTC.

There are many counts of this clonotype. The CDR3 loop is CASSPLIAGGPYEQYF. DNA of the CDR3: TGTGCCAGCAGCCCGTTAATAGCGGGGGGGCCTTACGAGCAGTACTTC. The chain carries TRBV7-9 and TRBJ2-7; 11 positions agree with TRBD2. CDR3 length: 16 amino acids. The germline CDR1 and CDR2 sequences are SEHNR and FQNEAQ (reference sequence). With 5 bases clipped from V and 4 bases from J, the junction kept 10 bases outside the gene matches.

This clonotype showed up many times. V and J are TRBV25-1 and TRBJ1-2; D is uncertain. Germline lookup yields CDR1 MGHDK and CDR2 SYGVNS. With 4 bases removed from V and 5 bases from J, the gap between germline ends came to 2 bases. CDR3 size: 10 residues. DNA of the CDR3: TGTGCCAGCAGTGGGTATGGCTACACCTTC. This codes for CASSGYGYTF.

This clonotype was observed at least ten times. The chain is built from TRBV9 and TRBJ2-3; TRBD2 aligns across 9 bases. CDR1 and CDR2 from the germline V gene are SGDLS and YYNGEE. The CDR3 contains 16 residues. The V segment lost 0 bases and the J segment 2 bases; nucleotides outside the gene matches: 4. The CDR3 reads CASSVEAGGLTDTQYF. Here the CDR3 DNA reads TGTGCCAGCAGCGTAGAAGCGGGGGGCCTCACAGATACGCAGTATTTT.

The chain has TRBV9 and TRBJ1-3, with D hard to call. The V end was cut by 6 bases, the J end by 0 bases, with 10 bases between. Germline CDR1 reads SGDLS; CDR2 reads YYNGEE. The CDR3 has 14 residues. CDR3 sequence: CASKGPDSGNTIYF. CDR3 bases: TGTGCCAGCAAGGGTCCTGACTCTGGAAACACCATATATTTT.

This clonotype was seen repeatedly, ten times or more. This chain connects TRBV4-2 to TRBJ2-2, with 7 bases fitting TRBD1. This CDR3 is 16 amino acids long. In germline, CDR1 is LGHNA, CDR2 YNFKEQ. Trimming at V came to 4 bases and at J to 1 base, leaving 6 bases not matched to a gene. The CDR3 bases are TGTGCCAGCAGCCCCGAACAGGGGCAGAACACCGGGGAGCTGTTTTTT. It translates to CASSPEQGQNTGELFF.

In its sample, this clonotype was seen a few times. The genes are TRBV11-2 and TRBJ2-1; D is possibly TRBD2 (6 bases). Trimming stripped 1 base from V and 4 bases from J, with 11 bases between. Per germline, CDR1 SGHAT and CDR2 FQNNGV. The CDR3 length is 15 residues. CDR3 region: CASSLGLAGYNEQFF. For the CDR3, the DNA is TGTGCCAGCAGCTTAGGGTTGGCGGGGTACAATGAGCAGTTCTTC.

This clonotype was counted many times. The genes are TRBV7-8 and TRBJ1-6; D is undetermined. This CDR3 is built from 14 residues. V lost 3 bases and J lost 7, with 10 bases in between. Germline values: CDR1 SGHVS, CDR2 FQNEAQ. The CDR3 spells CASSLQSRNSPLHF. CDR3 bases: TGTGCCAGCAGCTTGCAGTCTCGAAATTCACCCCTCCACTTT.

This clonotype was seen more than once but under ten times. This rearrangement joins TRBV28 to TRBJ1-6; 9 bases map to TRBD1. The CDR3 spans 14 residues. The J segment lost 10 bases and the V segment lost 5 bases, leaving 6 bases of the junction unmatched. CDR1 and CDR2 (germline): MDHEN, SYDVKM. CDR3 nucleotide sequence: TGTGCCAGCAGTATGGGACAGGGAGAATCACCCCTCCACTTT. Its protein product is CASSMGQGESPLHF.

Many counts were recorded for this clonotype. The CDR3 DNA reads as TGTGCCAGCAGTTCCCGCCTGGGAGAGTATTCACCCCTCCACTTT. Translating it yields CASSSRLGEYSPLHF. This sequence joins TRBV12-3 or TRBV12-4 and TRBJ1-6; no reliable D call. V shed 4 bases and J shed 8 bases, with 15 bases lying between them. The CDR3 has 15 residues.

This clonotype appeared many times. The chain employs TRBV21-1 and TRBJ1-5; the D call TRBD1 from the table was never checked on the DNA. TRBV21-1 is a documented pseudogene. The CDR3 totals 14 residues. For the CDR3, the DNA is TGTGCCAGCAGCAAGGGGACAGGGGAACAGCCCCAGCATTTT. Translating it yields CASSKGTGEQPQHF.

V usage is TRBV7-9 and J usage is TRBJ2-3; TRBD1 or TRBD2 may be the D gene (5 bases each). CDR1 is SEHNR, CDR2 FQNEAQ, per germline (reference sequence). The CDR3 covers 16 residues. Trimming took 3 bases from V and 0 from J, leaving 13 bases between them. The CDR3 sequence is CASSLEGRDSTDTQYF. The CDR3 nucleotides read TGTGCCAGCAGCTTGGAAGGTCGGGACAGCACAGATACGCAGTATTTT.

The sample holds many counts of this clonotype. J is TRBJ1-6 and V is TRBV27, with TRBD1 matching over 8 bases. The ends lost 3 bases at V and 7 bases at J; junction bases unmatched: 2. There are 14 residues in the CDR3. Germline loops: CDR1 MNHEY, CDR2 SMNVEV (reference sequence). In DNA, the CDR3 is TGTGCCAGCAGTTTGGACAGGGACAATTCACCCCTCCACTTT. This codes for CASSLDRDNSPLHF.

This chain uses TRBV4-1 with TRBJ1-2; no clear D gene. This CDR3 is built from 17 residues. Germline lookup yields CDR1 MGHRA and CDR2 YSYEKL. The V and J ends lost 0 bases and 3 bases respectively, with 17 bases between them. CDR3 loop: CASSQEFNTRLDYGYTF. The CDR3 bases are TGCGCCAGCAGCCAAGAGTTCAATACCAGGTTGGACTATGGCTACACCTTC.

This clonotype was observed at least ten times. CDR3 in DNA: TGTGCCAGCAGTTACGGGGCAGGGGACAACTATGGCTACACCTTC. The encoded protein is CASSYGAGDNYGYTF. The chain couples TRBV6-5 to TRBJ1-2; perhaps TRBD1 as D (6 bases). Trimming removed 2 bases at V and 2 bases at J, with 12 bases between. This CDR3 has 15 amino acids. CDR1 and CDR2 from the germline V gene are MNHEY and SVGAGI.